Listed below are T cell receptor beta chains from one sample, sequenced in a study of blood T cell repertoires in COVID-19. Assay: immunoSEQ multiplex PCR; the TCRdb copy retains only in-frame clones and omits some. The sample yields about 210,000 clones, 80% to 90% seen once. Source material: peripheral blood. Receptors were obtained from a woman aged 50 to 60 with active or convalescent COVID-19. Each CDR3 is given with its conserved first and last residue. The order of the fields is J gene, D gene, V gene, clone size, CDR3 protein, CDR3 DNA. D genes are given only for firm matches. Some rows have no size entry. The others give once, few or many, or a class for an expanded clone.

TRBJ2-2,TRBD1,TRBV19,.,CASGGQGVGFTGELFF,TGTGCCAGCGGGGGACAGGGGGTCGGCTTCACCGGGGAGCTGTTTTTT
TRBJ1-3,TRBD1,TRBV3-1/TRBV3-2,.,CASGLTGVGNTIYF,TGTGCCAGCGGCCTGACAGGGGTAGGAAACACCATATATTTT
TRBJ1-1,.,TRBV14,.,CASSAQFTEAFF,TGTGCCAGCAGCGCACAGTTTACTGAAGCTTTCTTT
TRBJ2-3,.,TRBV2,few,CASSPTRGTQYF,TGTGCCAGCAGTCCGACTAGAGGTACGCAGTATTTT
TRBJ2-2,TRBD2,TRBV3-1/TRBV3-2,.,CASSQDPSGRATGELFF,TGTGCCAGCAGCCAAGATCCTAGCGGGAGGGCCACCGGGGAGCTGTTTTTT
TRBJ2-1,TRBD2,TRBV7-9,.,CASSFPRGAGGNEQFF,TGTGCCAGCAGCTTCCCTCGGGGAGCGGGAGGCAATGAGCAGTTCTTC
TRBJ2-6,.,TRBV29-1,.,CSVSPGLFSGANVLTF,TGCAGCGTTTCTCCGGGACTCTTCTCTGGGGCCAACGTCCTGACTTTC
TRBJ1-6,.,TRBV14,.,CASSPTVGSYNSPLHF,TGTGCCAGCAGTCCGACAGTCGGCTCCTATAATTCACCCCTCCACTTT
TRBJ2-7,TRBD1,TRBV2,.,CASSSGQVYEQYF,TGTGCCAGCAGCTCGGGACAGGTATACGAGCAGTACTTC
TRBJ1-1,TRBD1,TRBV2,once,CASTWGQGPVEAFF,TGTGCCAGCACTTGGGGACAGGGACCGGTTGAAGCTTTCTTT
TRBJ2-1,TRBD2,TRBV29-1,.,CSVDRTSGDNEQFF,TGCAGCGTTGACCGGACTAGCGGCGATAATGAGCAGTTCTTC
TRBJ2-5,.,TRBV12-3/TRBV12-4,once,CASSFRETQYF,TGTGCCAGCAGTTTTAGAGAGACCCAGTACTTC
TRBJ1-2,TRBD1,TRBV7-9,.,CASSLQDRVDYGYTF,TGTGCCAGCAGCTTACAGGACAGGGTAGACTATGGCTACACCTTC
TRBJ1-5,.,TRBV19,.,CASSRQLGASNQPQHF,TGTGCCAGTAGTAGACAGTTAGGGGCGAGCAATCAGCCCCAGCATTTT
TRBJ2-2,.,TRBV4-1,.,CASSQDSGPRGELFF,TGCGCCAGCAGCCAAGATTCAGGGCCTCGCGGGGAGCTGTTTTTT
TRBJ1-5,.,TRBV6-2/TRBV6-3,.,CASSYGGSNQPQHF,TGTGCCAGCAGTTACGGGGGGAGCAATCAGCCCCAGCATTTT
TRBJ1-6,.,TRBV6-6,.,CASSYILSYNSPLHF,TGTGCCAGCAGTTACATCCTAAGCTATAATTCACCCCTCCACTTT
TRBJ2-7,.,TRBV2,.,CASRAGTAYEQYF,TGTGCCAGCAGGGCGGGGACAGCCTACGAGCAGTACTTC
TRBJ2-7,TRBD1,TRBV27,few,CASSVRGDRQSEQYF,TGTGCCAGCAGTGTCCGCGGGGACAGGCAATCCGAGCAGTACTTC
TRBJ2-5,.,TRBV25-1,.,CASSEYARYQETQYF,TGTGCCAGCAGTGAATACGCGCGGTACCAAGAGACCCAGTACTTC
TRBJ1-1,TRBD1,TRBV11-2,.,CASSSGTGKNTEAFF,TGTGCCAGCAGCTCCGGGACAGGGAAGAACACTGAAGCTTTCTTT
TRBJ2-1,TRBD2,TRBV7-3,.,CASSSSGSIYNEQFF,TGTGCCAGCAGCTCGAGCGGGAGTATTTACAATGAGCAGTTCTTC